These T cell receptor beta chains were read from a single sample in a study of T cells in Graves' hyperthyroidism and ophthalmopathy. TCRdb re-called the multiplex PCR reads with MiXCR, one entry per CDR3 protein. The sample lists about 400,000 distinct CDR3 sequences, 15% to 19% occurring once. The sequenced sample consisted of blood. These receptors came from a woman between 18 and 29 years old with Graves' hyperthyroidism. Both conserved end residues are part of each CDR3. A D gene is named only where the DNA matches it firmly. Rows may omit the clone size; those that give it use once, few, many or a size class.

cdr3_aa cdr3_nt clone_size j_call v_call d_call
CASSIGTAEAFF TGTGCCAGTAGTATAGGGACAGCTGAAGCTTTCTTT few TRBJ1-1 TRBV19 NA
CASSLRHAEAFF TGTGCCAGCAGTTTGAGACACGCTGAAGCTTTCTTT many TRBJ1-1 TRBV28 NA
CSATSGSTIYF TGCAGTGCTACGTCAGGGAGCACCATATATTTT few TRBJ1-3 TRBV20-1 NA
CSAETGGEGEKLFF TGCAGTGCTGAAACAGGGGGCGAGGGTGAAAAACTGTTTTTT many TRBJ1-4 TRBV20-1 TRBD1
CASSQGHSYEQYF TGTGCCAGCAGCCAAGGCCACTCCTACGAGCAGTACTTC many TRBJ2-7 TRBV3-1 NA
CSAGSLADNEQFF TGCAGTGCTGGCAGTCTAGCGGACAATGAGCAGTTCTTC many TRBJ2-1 TRBV20-1 TRBD2
CATSGKRTSGKPDTQYF TGTGCCACCAGTGGGAAACGGACTAGCGGGAAGCCAGATACGCAGTATTTT many TRBJ2-3 TRBV24-1 TRBD2
CSAGGVSGEGGGLFF TGCAGCGCGGGCGGGGTGTCGGGGGAGGGCGGCGGATTGTTTTTT few TRBJ1-4 TRBV29-1 NA
CASSESGDPDTQYF TGCGCCAGCAGTGAGTCTGGGGACCCAGATACGCAGTATTTT few TRBJ2-3 TRBV10-1 NA
CASSPSGTAHTDTQYF TGTGCCAGCAGCCCCTCCGGGACAGCCCACACAGATACGCAGTATTTT NA TRBJ2-3 TRBV7-2 TRBD1
CAWSDRSYEQYF TGTGCCTGGAGTGACAGGTCCTACGAGCAGTACTTC NA TRBJ2-7 TRBV30 NA
CASSVKTPLANTGELFF TGTGCCAGCAGCGTCAAGACACCGCTAGCGAACACCGGGGAGCTGTTTTTT many TRBJ2-2 TRBV9 NA
CASSPTTEPNYGYTF TGTGCCAGCTCACCAACGACAGAGCCTAACTATGGCTACACCTTC many TRBJ1-2 TRBV18 NA
CASSSGTSVNTGELFF TGTGCCAGCAGCTCAGGGACTAGCGTGAACACCGGGGAGCTGTTTTTT few TRBJ2-2 TRBV7-3 TRBD2
CASSLKPTGGTEAFF TGTGCCAGCTCACTGAAGCCTACAGGGGGCACTGAAGCTTTCTTT few TRBJ1-1 TRBV18 TRBD1
CATSDRQGGETQYF TGTGCCACCAGTGATCGACAGGGAGGGGAGACCCAGTACTTC few TRBJ2-5 TRBV24-1 NA
CASSDPQTANTGELFF TGTGCCAGTAGTGACCCACAGACAGCGAACACCGGGGAGCTGTTTTTT NA TRBJ2-2 TRBV19 NA
CSARDATNPSAQYF TGCAGTGCTAGAGACGCAACGAACCCCTCGGCGCAGTATTTT many TRBJ2-3 TRBV20-1 NA
CASSDAFGLTDTQYF TGTGCCAGCAGTGACGCTTTCGGCCTCACAGATACGCAGTATTTT NA TRBJ2-3 TRBV6-1 NA
CASSQVPGTGNEKLFF TGCGCCAGCAGCCAAGTCCCCGGGACAGGGAATGAGAAACTGTTTTTT NA TRBJ1-4 TRBV4-1 TRBD1
CASRAGTGNSEAFF TGTGCCAGCCGAGCCGGGACCGGGAACTCTGAAGCTTTCTTT NA TRBJ1-1 TRBV27 NA
CARTERIGSDRTDTQYF TGTGCCCGCACTGAGCGAATCGGGAGCGACCGCACAGATACGCAGTATTTT once TRBJ2-3 TRBV6-1 NA
CSVAQGPNTEAFF TGCAGCGTCGCACAGGGCCCTAACACTGAAGCTTTCTTT many TRBJ1-1 TRBV29-1 NA
CASSKPRGGYTF TGTGCCAGCAGTAAACCCAGGGGTGGCTACACCTTC many TRBJ1-2 TRBV6-1 NA
CSAIHPSGGPYNEQFF TGCAGTGCTATCCACCCTAGCGGGGGTCCCTACAATGAGCAGTTCTTC many TRBJ2-1 TRBV20-1 TRBD2
CASSSQGRDRNTEAFF TGTGCCAGCAGCTCCCAGGGACGCGATCGGAACACTGAAGCTTTCTTT few TRBJ1-1 TRBV5-6 NA
CASSSTAPLAGGSNTGELFF TGTGCCAGCAGCTCCACCGCGCCTCTAGCGGGGGGCTCGAACACCGGGGAGCTGTTTTTT NA TRBJ2-2 TRBV7-2 TRBD2
CASSPLLVQPQHF TGTGCCAGCAGTCCGCTTCTCGTTCAGCCCCAGCATTTT NA TRBJ1-5 TRBV5-8 NA
CASSGAMQGEQYF TGTGCCAGCAGCGGGGCTATGCAGGGAGAGCAGTACTTC many TRBJ2-7 TRBV9 NA
CASSRARDNYGYTF TGTGCCAGTAGCCGGGCGCGGGATAACTATGGCTACACCTTC NA TRBJ1-2 TRBV19 NA